This is a list of T cell receptor beta chains from one sample in a study of T-cell reconstitution after alpha-beta-depleted transplantation in children. MiXCR, run by TCRdb on the PCR reads, gives a single entry per CDR3 protein. The profile shows hundreds of thousands of distinct CDR3 sequences, roughly 17% of them singletons. The material sequenced was PBMCs, mostly from graft donor cells, taken 360 days after TCRalphabeta/CD19-depleted stem cell transplant. The source is a male patient aged 2-15 years who had a stem cell transplant for acute lymphoblastic leukemia, so the T cells may come from the graft donor. Both conserved end residues are part of each CDR3. Fields, in order: CDR3 DNA, CDR3 protein, D gene, clone size, J gene, V gene. A D gene is named only where the DNA matches it firmly. Not all rows give a size; the values are once, few, many and, for expanded clones, a class.

cdr3_nt: TGTGCCAGCAGTTTCCCGGCCGGATCCGGAGAGGGGCAAGAGACCCAGTACTTC; cdr3_aa: CASSFPAGSGEGQETQYF; d_call: -; clone_size: -; j_call: TRBJ2-5; v_call: TRBV28
cdr3_nt: TGCGCCAGCAGCCAAGTACACCCGACTGGCAATGAGCAGTTCTTC; cdr3_aa: CASSQVHPTGNEQFF; d_call: -; clone_size: -; j_call: TRBJ2-1; v_call: TRBV4-1
cdr3_nt: TGTGCCAGCAGTTTCGGGGGGCCTAGCGGATACGAGCAGTACTTC; cdr3_aa: CASSFGGPSGYEQYF; d_call: -; clone_size: few; j_call: TRBJ2-7; v_call: TRBV27
cdr3_nt: TGCGCCAGCAGTCGGGCCCCTTCCTACGAGCAGTACTTC; cdr3_aa: CASSRAPSYEQYF; d_call: -; clone_size: -; j_call: TRBJ2-7; v_call: TRBV5-1
cdr3_nt: TGTGCCATCAGTGAGTCTAGCGGGAGGACGAGGAATGAGCAGTTCTTC; cdr3_aa: CAISESSGRTRNEQFF; d_call: TRBD2; clone_size: few; j_call: TRBJ2-1; v_call: TRBV10-3
cdr3_nt: TGTGCCAGCACTTTTAGCGAGGGGATCTCCTACGAGCAGTACTTC; cdr3_aa: CASTFSEGISYEQYF; d_call: -; clone_size: -; j_call: TRBJ2-7; v_call: TRBV28
cdr3_nt: TGCAGTGCTAGAGTCCCGGACTTTGAAGCTTTCTTT; cdr3_aa: CSARVPDFEAFF; d_call: -; clone_size: -; j_call: TRBJ1-1; v_call: TRBV20-1
cdr3_nt: TGTGCCAGCAGTTTATCTCAGGGAGTGCCATCCTACGAGCAGTACTTC; cdr3_aa: CASSLSQGVPSYEQYF; d_call: -; clone_size: -; j_call: TRBJ2-7; v_call: TRBV27
cdr3_nt: TGCGCCAGCAGCCAAGATTCTAGCGGGAGCTCTAGCTCCTACAATGAGCAGTTCTTC; cdr3_aa: CASSQDSSGSSSSYNEQFF; d_call: TRBD2; clone_size: -; j_call: TRBJ2-1; v_call: TRBV4-3
cdr3_nt: TGTGCCAGCAGACTCAGGGCAGTCTCCTACGAGCAGTACTTC; cdr3_aa: CASRLRAVSYEQYF; d_call: -; clone_size: few; j_call: TRBJ2-7; v_call: TRBV28
cdr3_nt: TGTGCCAGCAGCTTCCGCGGGGGGTACACAGATACGCAGTATTTT; cdr3_aa: CASSFRGGYTDTQYF; d_call: TRBD2; clone_size: -; j_call: TRBJ2-3; v_call: TRBV11-3
cdr3_nt: TGTGCCAGTAGTCCACTAGCGGGAACACAAGAGACCCAGTACTTC; cdr3_aa: CASSPLAGTQETQYF; d_call: TRBD2; clone_size: -; j_call: TRBJ2-5; v_call: TRBV27
cdr3_nt: TGTGCCAGCTCAGACCTAGCGGGGGCCTACGAGCAGTACTTC; cdr3_aa: CASSDLAGAYEQYF; d_call: TRBD2; clone_size: few; j_call: TRBJ2-7; v_call: TRBV18